This TCR beta chain was found in a study of T cells in Graves' hyperthyroidism and ophthalmopathy. There are 15 residues in the CDR3. The V and J ends lost 3 bases and 4 bases, in that order; junction bases with no gene match: 8. Germline V lookup: CDR1 MNHEY, CDR2 SMNVEV (reference sequence). Researchers took RNA transcripts and amplified the TCR beta CDR3 regions from them. The primer set for the first-round RT-PCR of the TCR CDR3 was HTBI. TCRdb reprocessed the multiplex PCR reads via MiXCR and lists one record per CDR3 protein. The table includes around 300,000 distinct CDR3 sequences, less than 30% detected once.

The sequence came from a man aged 35-49 years with Graves' hyperthyroidism that later progressed to Graves' ophthalmopathy. The chain combines TRBV27 with TRBJ2-5, with 7 bases identical to TRBD2. The sequenced sample was blood. The CDR3 protein is CASSLAGEGRETQYF. CDR3 coding DNA: TGTGCCAGCAGTTTGGCTGGGGAGGGGCGAGAGACCCAGTACTTC.